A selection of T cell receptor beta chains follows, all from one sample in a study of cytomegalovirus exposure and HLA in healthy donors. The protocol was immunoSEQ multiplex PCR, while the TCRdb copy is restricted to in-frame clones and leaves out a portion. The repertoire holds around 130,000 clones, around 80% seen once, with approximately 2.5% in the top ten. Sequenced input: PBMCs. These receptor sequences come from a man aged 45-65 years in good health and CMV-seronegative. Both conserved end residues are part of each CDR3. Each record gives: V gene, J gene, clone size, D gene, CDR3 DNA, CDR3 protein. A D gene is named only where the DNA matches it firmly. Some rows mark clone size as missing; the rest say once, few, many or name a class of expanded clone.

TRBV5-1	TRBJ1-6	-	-	TGCGCCAGTAGCCCCGACTCTCATAATTCACCCCTCCACTTT	CASSPDSHNSPLHF
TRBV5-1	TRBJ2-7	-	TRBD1	TGCGCCAGCAGCTTGGCCGGGACAGGCCAACGAAGCTCCTACGAGCAGTACTTC	CASSLAGTGQRSSYEQYF
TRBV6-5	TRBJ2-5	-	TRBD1	TGTGCCAGCGGACAGGGAAATTTGGAGACCCAGTACTTC	CASGQGNLETQYF
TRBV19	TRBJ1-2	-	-	TGTGCCAGTAGTCCCCTTGGGGGGACTGGCTACACCTTC	CASSPLGGTGYTF
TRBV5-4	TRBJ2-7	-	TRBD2	TGTGCCAGCAGCTCTAGCGGGTACGAGCAGTACTTC	CASSSSGYEQYF
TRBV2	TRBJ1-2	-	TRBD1	TGTGCCAGCAACGAGGGACAGGGCTATCGCTACACCTTC	CASNEGQGYRYTF
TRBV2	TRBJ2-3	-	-	TGTGCCAGCAGTGAAGCGCTAACAGATACGCAGTATTTT	CASSEALTDTQYF
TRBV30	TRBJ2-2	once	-	TGTGCCTGGGAGGCCGGGGGGCTGTTTTTT	CAWEAGGLFF
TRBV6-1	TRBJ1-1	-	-	TGTGCCAGCTTGGTTCGGGGGGCAATGAACACTGAAGCTTTCTTT	CASLVRGAMNTEAFF
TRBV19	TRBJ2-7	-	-	TGTGCCAGTAGTATAATAGTCGGGAGCTCCTACGAGCAGTACTTC	CASSIIVGSSYEQYF
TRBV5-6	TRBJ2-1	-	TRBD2	TGTGCCAGCAGCTCATGGGTGGGCCCGAGACTAGCGGGGGGGATTTCGCAGTTCTTC	CASSSWVGPRLAGGISQFF
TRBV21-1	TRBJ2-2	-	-	TGTGCCAGCAGCAAAGGCGGGGGGGTGAACACCGGGGAGCTGTTTTTT	CASSKGGGVNTGELFF
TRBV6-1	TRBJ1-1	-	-	TGTGCCAGCAGTGAAAAGGGGAAAACGGAAGCTTTCTTT	CASSEKGKTEAFF
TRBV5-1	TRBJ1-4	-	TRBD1	TGCGCCAGCAGCGTAGCCGGGACAGGGTCTGAAAAACTGTTTTTT	CASSVAGTGSEKLFF
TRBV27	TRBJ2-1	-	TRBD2	TGTGCCAGCAGTTTATCGCCCCCTAGCGGGGGGTCCTACAATGAGCAGTTCTTC	CASSLSPPSGGSYNEQFF
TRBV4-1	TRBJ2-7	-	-	TGCGCCAGCAGCCAAGTTTGGGAGATGGGTTCTATCGAGCAGTACTTC	CASSQVWEMGSIEQYF
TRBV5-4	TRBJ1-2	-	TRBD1	TGTGCCAGCAGGGTACAGGGGGCTAACTATGGCTACACCTTC	CASRVQGANYGYTF
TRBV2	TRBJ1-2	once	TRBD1	TGTGCCAGCAGTGAGCAGGGACAGGGCAACTATGGCTACACCTTC	CASSEQGQGNYGYTF
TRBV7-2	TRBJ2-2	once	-	TGTGCCAGCAGCCTGGTGGCACCGAACACCGGGGAGCTGTTTTTT	CASSLVAPNTGELFF
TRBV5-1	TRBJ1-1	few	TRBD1	TGCGCCAGCATAGGACAGGATTACACTGAAGCTTTCTTT	CASIGQDYTEAFF
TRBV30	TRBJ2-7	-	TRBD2	TGTGCCTGGAGTGTATGGGGGGGGGAGCAGTACTTC	CAWSVWGGEQYF
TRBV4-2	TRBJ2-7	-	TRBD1	TGTGCCAGCAGCCAAACAGGGGGCCAGTCCTACGAGCAGTACTTC	CASSQTGGQSYEQYF
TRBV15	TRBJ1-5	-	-	TGTGCCACCAGCAGAGTATTCAGGGGCAATCAGCCCCAGCATTTT	CATSRVFRGNQPQHF
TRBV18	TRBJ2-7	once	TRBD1	TGTGCCAGCTCACCTCCCGGGACAGGGGGGCCCGAGCAGTACTTC	CASSPPGTGGPEQYF
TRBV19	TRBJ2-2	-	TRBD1	TGTGCCAGTAGGAGACCCCAGGGGGATAGGTTCGGGGAGCTGTTTTTT	CASRRPQGDRFGELFF
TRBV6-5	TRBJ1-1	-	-	TGTGCCAGCAGTTACTCGGGCGGGGCCGAAGCTTTCTTT	CASSYSGGAEAFF
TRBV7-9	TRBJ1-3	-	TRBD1	TGTGCCAGCACCTTAGGGGACAGTTTCTCTGGAAACACCATATATTTT	CASTLGDSFSGNTIYF
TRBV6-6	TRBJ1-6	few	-	TGTGCCAGCAGTTACGGTATAGGCGGTCCCCTCCACTTT	CASSYGIGGPLHF
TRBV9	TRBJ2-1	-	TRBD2	TGTGCCAGCAGCGTGGGTAGCGGGGGGAGAAATGAGCAGTTCTTC	CASSVGSGGRNEQFF
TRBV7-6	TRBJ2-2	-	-	TGTGCCAGCAGCCCAGAGGCCCTTCGGACCGGGGAGCTGTTTTTT	CASSPEALRTGELFF
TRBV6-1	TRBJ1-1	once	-	TGTGCCAGCAGTGAAGTAGGAGGTGTTCATAAGATGAACACTGAAGCTTTCTTT	CASSEVGGVHKMNTEAFF
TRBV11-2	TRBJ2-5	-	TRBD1	TGTGCCAGCAGAGCCCAACAGGGGGCGGGGGAGACCCAGTACTTC	CASRAQQGAGETQYF
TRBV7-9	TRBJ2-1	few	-	TGTGCCAGCAGCCCACTGGGGGCCGATTACAATGAGCAGTTCTTC	CASSPLGADYNEQFF
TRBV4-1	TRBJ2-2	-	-	TGCGCCAGCAGCCAAGATTGGCAGGGCGACGGGGAGCTGTTTTTT	CASSQDWQGDGELFF
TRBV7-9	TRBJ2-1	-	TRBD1	TGTGCCAGCAGCTTAGTCGTGACAGGGGACAATGAGCAGTTCTTC	CASSLVVTGDNEQFF
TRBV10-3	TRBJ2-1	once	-	TGTGCCATCAGTCAGGACTATTCCTACAATGAGCAGTTCTTC	CAISQDYSYNEQFF
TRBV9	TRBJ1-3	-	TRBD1	TGTGCCAGCAGCCCCGGACAGGGACTTAGAAACACCATATATTTT	CASSPGQGLRNTIYF
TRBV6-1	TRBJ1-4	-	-	TGTGCCAGCAGTGACCGACGCTACAGGGAGGAAAAACTGTTTTTT	CASSDRRYREEKLFF
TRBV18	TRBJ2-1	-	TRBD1	TGTGCCAGCTTCGACAGGGGGCTTAGTAATGAGCAGTTCTTC	CASFDRGLSNEQFF
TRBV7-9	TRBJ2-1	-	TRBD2	TGTGCCAGCAGCTCCCTAGCGGGGGGGGCTTACAATGAGCAGTTCTTC	CASSSLAGGAYNEQFF
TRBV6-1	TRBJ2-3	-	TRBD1	TGTGCCAGCACTAGGCCAGGGGGCCCAGATACGCAGTATTTT	CASTRPGGPDTQYF
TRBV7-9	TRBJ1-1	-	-	TGTGCCAGCAGCTTAGACAGGACCTTTTTCTTT	CASSLDRTFFF
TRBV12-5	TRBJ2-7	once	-	TGTGCTAGTGGTGTTACCGGAAACGACAGACCGAGCTCCTACGAGCAGTACTTC	CASGVTGNDRPSSYEQYF